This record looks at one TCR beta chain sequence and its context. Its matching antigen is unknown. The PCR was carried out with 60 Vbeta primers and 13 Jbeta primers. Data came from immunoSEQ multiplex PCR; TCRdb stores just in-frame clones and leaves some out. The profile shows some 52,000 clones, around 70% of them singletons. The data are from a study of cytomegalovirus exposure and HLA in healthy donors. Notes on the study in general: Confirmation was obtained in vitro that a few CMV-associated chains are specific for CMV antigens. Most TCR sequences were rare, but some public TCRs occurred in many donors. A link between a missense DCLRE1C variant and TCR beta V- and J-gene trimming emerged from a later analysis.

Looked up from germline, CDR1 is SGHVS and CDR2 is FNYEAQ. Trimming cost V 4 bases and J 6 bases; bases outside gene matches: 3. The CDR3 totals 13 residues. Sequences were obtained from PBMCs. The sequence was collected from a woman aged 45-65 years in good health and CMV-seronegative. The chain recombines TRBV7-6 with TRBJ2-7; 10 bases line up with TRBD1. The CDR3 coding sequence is TGTGCCAGCAGCTCGGGACAGGGGTCCGAGCAGTACTTC. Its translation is CASSSGQGSEQYF.